A single sample is the source of the 19 T cell receptor beta chains below, sequenced in a study of blood T cell repertoires in COVID-19. Clones were sequenced by immunoSEQ multiplex PCR, and TCRdb holds only the in-frame ones, with some missing. The sample includes roughly 240,000 clones, around 83% of them seen just once. The sample comprised peripheral blood. The source of these receptors is a young man with active or convalescent COVID-19.

The chain employs TRBV6-5 and TRBJ1-1; D not certain. CDR1 MNHEY and CDR2 SVGAGI come from the germline V gene. This CDR3 comprises 13 residues. Trimming took off 5 bases at V and 2 bases at J, with 9 bases between the two ends. The CDR3 bases are TGTGCCAGCAGTCCTACAGTTAACACTGAAGCTTTCTTT. Translating it yields CASSPTVNTEAFF.

J is TRBJ1-2 and V is TRBV19; D not resolved. CDR3 length: 14 residues. V shed 1 base and J shed 1 base, with 7 bases lying between them. The germline V gene encodes CDR1 LNHDA and CDR2 SQIVND (reference sequence). CDR3 bases: TGTGCCAGTAGTATAGGGAGCAGTAACTATGGCTACACCTTC. Residues: CASSIGSSNYGYTF.

This clone was counted once. This chain links TRBV10-3 with TRBJ2-3, with a possible D match to TRBD2 (7 bases). Germline V CDR1 and CDR2: ENHRY, SYGVKD. The CDR3 sequence is 18 residues long. The V end lost 3 bases, the J end lost 0 bases, and 19 bases lay between the germline ends. The CDR3 loop reads CAISDTPGGQLSTDTQYF. The CDR3 DNA reads as TGTGCCATCAGTGATACCCCGGGGGGACAACTTAGCACAGATACGCAGTATTTT.

The rearrangement uses TRBV7-9 and TRBJ2-1; possibly TRBD2 for D (5 bases). Germline V gene data show CDR1 as SEHNR and CDR2 as FQNEAQ (reference sequence). The V gene lost 2 bases and the J gene lost 7 bases, with 15 bases spanning the gap. The CDR3 covers 15 residues. The chain's CDR3 is CASSLSYGDRNEQFF. The CDR3 region has the DNA TGTGCCAGCAGCTTATCATACGGGGATCGGAATGAGCAGTTCTTC.

The J gene is TRBJ1-1, the V gene TRBV2, with 11 bases that match TRBD1. V lost 4 bases, J lost 6 bases, and 7 bases stayed unmatched. Germline V gene data show CDR1 as SNHLY and CDR2 as FYNNEI. The CDR3 is 15 amino acids. DNA of the CDR3: TGTGCCAGCAGTGGGGGGACAGGGGGATCCCCTGAAGCTTTCTTT. Protein sequence: CASSGGTGGSPEAFF.

This clone showed up just a few times. This chain joins TRBV18 and TRBJ2-3; D is unresolved. Germline lookup yields CDR1 KGHSH and CDR2 LQKENI. The CDR3 loop spans 13 amino acids. V was shortened by 1 base and J by 5 bases, with 7 bases between the two germline ends. The DNA for the CDR3 is TGTGCCAGCTCACCACTAGTCGGAGATACGCAGTATTTT. It yields the protein CASSPLVGDTQYF. Complete variable domain (other parts from reference TRBV18 and TRBJ2-3): NAGVMQNPRHLVRRRGQEARLRCSPMKGHSHVYWYRQLPEEGLKFMVYLQKENIIDESGMPKERFSAEFPKEGPSILRIQQVVRGDSAAYFCASSPLVGDTQYFGPGTRLTVL.

CDR3 nucleotides: TGTGCCAGCAGCCCATCGCCGTCGGGGGGCAGGTTTTTAAATGAGCAGTTCTTC. Encoded protein: CASSPSPSGGRFLNEQFF. This chain links TRBV9 with TRBJ2-1; TRBD2 might be the D (7 bases). This CDR3 is built from 18 residues. Germline V gene data show CDR1 as SGDLS and CDR2 as YYNGEE. Deletions cut 4 bases from V and 7 bases from J, with 27 bases between.

This chain connects TRBV28 to TRBJ1-6; D remains unclear. V dropped 8 bases and J dropped 9 bases, with 11 bases sitting between them. The CDR3 length is 12 residues. Germline CDR1 reads MDHEN; CDR2 reads SYDVKM. The CDR3 nucleotides are TGTGCCAGCCTCCCGGGAGGTTCACCCCTCCACTTT. Protein product: CASLPGGSPLHF.

The chain uses TRBV3-1 (or the pseudogene TRBV3-2) and TRBJ1-2; 8 positions match TRBD1. The length of the CDR3 is 13 residues. V shed 0 bases and J 8 bases; nucleotides not matched to a gene: 2. Germline V gene data show CDR1 as LGHDT and CDR2 as YNNKEL (reference sequence). CDR3 residues: CASSQDRGPGYTF. DNA of the CDR3: TGTGCCAGCAGCCAAGACAGGGGGCCGGGCTACACCTTC.

The rearrangement links TRBV4-3 to TRBJ2-1; a possible D gene is TRBD2 (6 bases). Trimming pared 0 bases from V and 1 base from J, leaving 10 bases between. Germline assignment: CDR1 LGHNA and CDR2 YSLEER. This CDR3 contains 16 residues. CDR3 sequence reads: CASSQDREQSYNEQFF. CDR3 coding DNA: TGCGCCAGCAGCCAAGATCGGGAGCAATCCTACAATGAGCAGTTCTTC.

The chain links TRBV9 to TRBJ2-1; 7 bases line up with TRBD1. The V and J ends lost 3 bases and 7 bases, in that order; junction bases with no gene match: 7. CDR1 SGDLS and CDR2 YYNGEE come from the germline V gene. This CDR3 is 14 amino acids long. DNA of the CDR3: TGTGCCAGCAGCGCTCGGTCACAGGGGAATGAGCAGTTCTTC. This encodes CASSARSQGNEQFF. The full variable domain, rest sourced from reference TRBV9 and TRBJ2-1, is DSGVTQTPKHLITATGQRVTLRCSPRSGDLSVYWYQQSLDQGLQFLIQYYNGEERAKGNILERFSAQQFPDLHSELNLSSLELGDSALYFCASSARSQGNEQFFGPGTRLTVL.

Of note for this clone: Mismatch with germline at one junction end may stem from a read error. The genes are TRBV5-8 and TRBJ1-4; D call uncertain. Germline CDR1 SGHTS, CDR2 YDEGEE. The CDR3 consists of 14 residues. CDR3 loop: CASSLVVTHEKLFF. The CDR3 DNA is TGTGCCAGCAGCTTGGTGGTAACTCATGAAAAACTGTTTTTT.

V usage is TRBV12-3 or TRBV12-4 and J usage is TRBJ1-2; D unclear. Trimming removed 1 base from V and 3 bases from J, with 6 bases in between. This CDR3 has 13 amino acids. CDR3 sequence (DNA): TGTGCCAGCAGTTTAGACCGGGACTATGGCTACACCTTC. Protein product: CASSLDRDYGYTF.

The chain combines TRBV5-1 with TRBJ2-3; TRBD2 matches 12 bases. This CDR3 is 16 amino acids long. Germline values: CDR1 SGHRS, CDR2 YFSETQ. The J segment lost 6 bases and the V segment lost 0 bases, leaving 5 bases of the junction unmatched. CDR3 protein: CASSLASGGASDTQYF. The CDR3 DNA is TGCGCCAGCAGCTTGGCTAGCGGGGGGGCCTCGGATACGCAGTATTTT. Full variable domain (outside the CDR3, taken from reference TRBV5-1 and TRBJ2-3): KAGVTQTPRYLIKTRGQQVTLSCSPISGHRSVSWYQQTPGQGLQFLFEYFSETQRNKGNFPGRFSGRQFSNSRSEMNVSTLELGDSALYLCASSLASGGASDTQYFGPGTRLTVL.

This clone has only one observation. The V and J genes are TRBV6-2 or TRBV6-3 and TRBJ2-7; no firm D call. Germline CDR1 is MNHEY and CDR2 is SVGEGT. V dropped 2 bases and J dropped 3 bases, with 14 bases sitting between them. The CDR3 covers 15 residues. The CDR3 DNA reads TGTGCCAGCAGTTACGAGGTTGTTCTATTCTACGAGCAGTACTTC. Its protein product is CASSYEVVLFYEQYF.

CDR3: CASSVGLAGAAGELFF. CDR3 DNA sequence: TGTGCCAGCAGCGTAGGGCTAGCGGGAGCTGCCGGGGAGCTGTTTTTT. The chain combines TRBV9 with TRBJ2-2, with 10 bases fitting TRBD2. CDR1 and CDR2 (germline): SGDLS, YYNGEE. J was trimmed by 6 bases and V by 0 bases; bases with no gene match: 5. The CDR3 is 16 amino acids.

This clone came up many times. The chain links TRBV3-1 (or the pseudogene TRBV3-2) to TRBJ2-2; D is uncertain. Trimming cost V 2 bases and J 6 bases, with 10 bases left between them. Germline CDR1 LGHDT, CDR2 YNNKEL (reference sequence). The CDR3 is made up of 14 amino acids. The chain's CDR3 is CASSQPLGAGELFF. For the CDR3, the DNA is TGTGCCAGCAGCCAACCCCTCGGTGCCGGGGAGCTGTTTTTT.

The rearrangement joins TRBV3-1 (or the pseudogene TRBV3-2) to TRBJ2-5, with TRBD2 identical over 7 bases. With 2 bases clipped from V and 7 bases from J, the junction kept 13 bases outside the gene matches. CDR3 length equals 16 residues. Germline lookup yields CDR1 LGHDT and CDR2 YNNKEL (reference sequence). In nucleotides, the CDR3 is TGTGCCAGCAGCCAATTTATGGGGGGGGAACTCCCGACCCAGTACTTC. This translates into CASSQFMGGELPTQYF.

The CDR3 DNA reads as TGCGCCAGCAGCCAAGCTAGTAGCGGGAGGGGGGAGCTGTTTTTT. As protein: CASSQASSGRGELFF. The rearrangement uses TRBV4-3 and TRBJ2-2; 10 bases are a match to TRBD2. V shed 1 base and J 8 bases; nucleotides not matched to a gene: 4. The CDR3 sequence is 15 residues long. CDR1 LGHNA and CDR2 YSLEER come from the germline V gene.